This T cell receptor beta chain was obtained from a study of shared clonotypes between healthy human individuals. Points from the study as a whole: Relative to memory subsets, naive subsets generally showed larger estimated richness.

None of the donors, who were healthy HIV-negative adults, had recently had acute infections or vaccinations. With respect to this clone: Its antigen remains unidentified.

The genomic DNA of each subset was split evenly across several immunoSEQ plates. Profiled with immunoSEQ multiplex PCR; TCRdb holds only in-frame clones, not every one. The sample comprises around 2.5 million clones, roughly 93% of which are singletons, and roughly 0.36% rests with the top ten. The CDR3 consists of 16 residues. With V trimmed by 0 bases and J by 5 bases, 10 bases remained unmatched. The germline CDR1 and CDR2 sequences are SGHRS and YFSETQ. The sequence derives from a man between 18 and 29 years old in good health. Some clones in this sample may be carry-over from other donors' samples. The sequenced material came from naive CD4+ T cells from PBMCs. The subset was: CD45RA+ positively selected. This sequence joins TRBV5-1 and TRBJ2-5; 7 nucleotides align to TRBD1. CDR3 protein: CASSLGFRTGWETQYF. The CDR3 nucleotides read TGCGCCAGCAGCTTGGGATTTCGGACAGGCTGGGAGACCCAGTACTTC.